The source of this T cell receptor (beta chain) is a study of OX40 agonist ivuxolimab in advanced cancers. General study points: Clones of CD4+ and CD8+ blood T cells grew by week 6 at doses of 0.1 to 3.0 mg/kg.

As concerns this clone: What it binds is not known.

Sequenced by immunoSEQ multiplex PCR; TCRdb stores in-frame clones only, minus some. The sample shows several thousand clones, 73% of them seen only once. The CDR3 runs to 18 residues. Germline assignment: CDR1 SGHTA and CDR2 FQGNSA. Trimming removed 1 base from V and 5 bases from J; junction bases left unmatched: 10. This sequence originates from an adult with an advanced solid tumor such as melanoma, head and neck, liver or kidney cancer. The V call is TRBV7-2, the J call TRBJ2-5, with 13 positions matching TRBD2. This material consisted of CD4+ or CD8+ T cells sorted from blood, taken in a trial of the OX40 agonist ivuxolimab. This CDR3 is CASSLGLGLAGEAETQYF. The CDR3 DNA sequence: TGTGCCAGCAGCTTAGGACTTGGACTAGCGGGAGAAGCTGAGACCCAGTACTTC.